The sample holds many counts of the clone carrying this T cell receptor (beta chain). Its specificity is unknown. One entry per CDR3 protein, called by TCRdb with MiXCR from the 5' RACE reads. The table shows approximately 350,000 distinct CDR3 sequences, with 14% to 15% occurring only once. The data derive from a study of CD8 T cells in ankylosing spondylitis. Study observations and caveats: Within matched ankylosing spondylitis synovial fluid, disease-linked clones were reportedly significantly enriched. Peripheral blood samples showed relatively rare disease-linked clones, and these clones were CD8+.

V gave up 4 bases and J gave up 5 bases, with 4 bases separating them. Germline V gene lookup returns CDR1 SGHRS and CDR2 YFSETQ. The CDR3 has 11 residues. The sequenced material came from blood, either unsorted or a sorted T cell fraction (not recorded which). The chain carries TRBV5-1 and TRBJ2-1, with D hard to call. This clonotype was sampled from a male donor with ankylosing spondylitis or in good health (not recorded which). DNA of the CDR3: TGCGCCAGCAGCCCGGACAATGAGCAGTTCTTC. Its protein product is CASSPDNEQFF. The full variable domain, completed using reference TRBV5-1 and TRBJ2-1, is KAGVTQTPRYLIKTRGQQVTLSCSPISGHRSVSWYQQTPGQGLQFLFEYFSETQRNKGNFPGRFSGRQFSNSRSEMNVSTLELGDSALYLCASSPDNEQFFGPGTRLTVL.